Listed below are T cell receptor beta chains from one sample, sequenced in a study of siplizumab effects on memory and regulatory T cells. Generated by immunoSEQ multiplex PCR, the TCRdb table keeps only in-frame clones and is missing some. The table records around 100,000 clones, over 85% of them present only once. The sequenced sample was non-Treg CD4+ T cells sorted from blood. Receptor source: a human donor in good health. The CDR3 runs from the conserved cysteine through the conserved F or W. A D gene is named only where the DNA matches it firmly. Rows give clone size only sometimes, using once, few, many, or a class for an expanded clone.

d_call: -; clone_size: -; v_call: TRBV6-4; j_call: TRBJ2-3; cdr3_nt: TGTGCCAGCAGTGACTCGAACGGCCGATTACAGTATTTT; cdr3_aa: CASSDSNGRLQYF
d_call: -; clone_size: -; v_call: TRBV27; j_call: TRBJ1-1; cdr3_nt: TGTGCCAGCAGTTTGAGTGGATACAGGGAGGGAACTGAAGCTTTCTTT; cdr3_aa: CASSLSGYREGTEAFF
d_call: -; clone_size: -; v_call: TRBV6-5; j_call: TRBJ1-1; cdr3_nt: TGTGCCAGCAGCCTCCTCAGGGGAACTGAAGCTTTCTTT; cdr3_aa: CASSLLRGTEAFF
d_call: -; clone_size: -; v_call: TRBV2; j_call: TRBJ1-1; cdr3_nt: TGTGCCAGCAGCGCTAGATACGCTGAAGCTTTCTTT; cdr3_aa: CASSARYAEAFF
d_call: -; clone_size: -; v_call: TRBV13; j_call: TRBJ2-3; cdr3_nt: TGTGCCAGCAGCTTCCAGGGCGCAGATACGCAGTATTTT; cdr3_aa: CASSFQGADTQYF
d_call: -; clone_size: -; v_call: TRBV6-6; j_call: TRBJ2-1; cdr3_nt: TGTGCCAGCAGTTACAGGGGCGGCTACAATGAGCAGTTCTTC; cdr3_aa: CASSYRGGYNEQFF
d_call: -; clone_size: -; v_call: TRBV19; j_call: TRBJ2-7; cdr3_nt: TGTGCCAGTAGTTCCAGGGTGGGAAGCGAGCAGTACTTC; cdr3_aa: CASSSRVGSEQYF
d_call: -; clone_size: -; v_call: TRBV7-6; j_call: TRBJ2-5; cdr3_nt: TGTGCCAGCAGCTTAGAGTATGTGGCGACCCAGTACTTC; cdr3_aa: CASSLEYVATQYF
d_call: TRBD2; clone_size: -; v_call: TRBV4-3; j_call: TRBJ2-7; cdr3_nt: TGCGCCAGCAGCCAAGAAGCGGGAGGCACCTACGAGCAGTACTTC; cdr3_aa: CASSQEAGGTYEQYF
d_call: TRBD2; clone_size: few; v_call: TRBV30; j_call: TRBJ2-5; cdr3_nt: TGTGCCTTGACGGCGGGGGACGTAAGAGAGACCCAGTACTTC; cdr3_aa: CALTAGDVRETQYF
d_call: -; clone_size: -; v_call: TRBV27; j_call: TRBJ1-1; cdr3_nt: TGTGCCAGCAGTTTAACAGTGAACACTGAAGCTTTCTTT; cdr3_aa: CASSLTVNTEAFF
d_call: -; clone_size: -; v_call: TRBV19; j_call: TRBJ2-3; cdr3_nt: TGTGCCAGTAGTATGGGACAAGGCACAGATACGCAGTATTTT; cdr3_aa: CASSMGQGTDTQYF
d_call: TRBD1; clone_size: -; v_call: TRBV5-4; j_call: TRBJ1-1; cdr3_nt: TGTGCCAGCAGCACGGGGGCCGGGACAGGGGGGACTGAAGCTTTCTTT; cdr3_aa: CASSTGAGTGGTEAFF
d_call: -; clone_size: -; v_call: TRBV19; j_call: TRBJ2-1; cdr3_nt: TGTGCCAGTAGTGCAAGACAGGTCAATGAGCAGTTCTTC; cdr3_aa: CASSARQVNEQFF
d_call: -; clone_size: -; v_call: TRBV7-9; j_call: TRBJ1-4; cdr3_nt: TGTGCCAGCAGCTTGGTGCGTGACTCTAATGAAAAACTGTTTTTT; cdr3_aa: CASSLVRDSNEKLFF
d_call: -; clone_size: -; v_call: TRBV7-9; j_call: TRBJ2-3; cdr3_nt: TGTGCCAGCAGCTTAACCCGGGCGACAGATACGCAGTATTTT; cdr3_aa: CASSLTRATDTQYF
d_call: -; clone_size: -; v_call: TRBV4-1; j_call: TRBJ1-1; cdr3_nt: TGCGCCAGCAGCCAGAGGGGGTGGAACACTGAAGCTTTCTTT; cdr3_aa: CASSQRGWNTEAFF
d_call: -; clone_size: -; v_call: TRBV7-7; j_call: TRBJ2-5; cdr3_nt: TGTGCTAGCAGCCCTGTGGGTATCCAAGAGACCCAGTACTTC; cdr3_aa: CASSPVGIQETQYF
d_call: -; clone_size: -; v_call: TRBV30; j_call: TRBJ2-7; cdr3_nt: TGTGCCTGGAGTGGTCAGATTAACTACGAGCAGTACTTC; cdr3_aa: CAWSGQINYEQYF
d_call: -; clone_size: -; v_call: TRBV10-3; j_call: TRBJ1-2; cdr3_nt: TGTGCCATCAGTCCTAACTATGGCTACACCTTC; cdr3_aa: CAISPNYGYTF
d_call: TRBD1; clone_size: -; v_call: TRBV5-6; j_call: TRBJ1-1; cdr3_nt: TGTGCCAGCAGCCGGACAGGGGTGAACACTGAAGCTTTCTTT; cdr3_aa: CASSRTGVNTEAFF
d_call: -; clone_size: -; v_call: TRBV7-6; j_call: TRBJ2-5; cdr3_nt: TGTGCCAGCAGCTTAGGTTCGCTACAAGAGACCCAGTACTTC; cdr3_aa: CASSLGSLQETQYF
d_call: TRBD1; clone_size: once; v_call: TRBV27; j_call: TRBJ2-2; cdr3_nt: TGTGCCAGCAGTAAGGACAGGGCTGAGGCCGGGGAGCTGTTTTTT; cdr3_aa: CASSKDRAEAGELFF
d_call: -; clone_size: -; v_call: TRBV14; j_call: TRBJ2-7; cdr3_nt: TGTGCCAGCAGCCCAACTTATTACGAGCAGTACTTC; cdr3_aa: CASSPTYYEQYF
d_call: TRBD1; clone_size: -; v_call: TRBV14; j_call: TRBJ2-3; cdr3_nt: TGTGCCAGCAGCCAAGATTGGGACAGACGGGGTGCAGATACGCAGTATTTT; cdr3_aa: CASSQDWDRRGADTQYF
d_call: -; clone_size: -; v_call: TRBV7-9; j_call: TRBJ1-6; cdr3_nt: TGTGCCAGCAGCTCGGGCACCAGGGAGGGTCGTTCACCCCTCCACTTT; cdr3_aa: CASSSGTREGRSPLHF
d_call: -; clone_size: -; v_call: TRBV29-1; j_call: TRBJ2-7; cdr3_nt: TGCAGCGTTTCCCATACACAGGGCTACGAGCAGTACTTC; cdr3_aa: CSVSHTQGYEQYF
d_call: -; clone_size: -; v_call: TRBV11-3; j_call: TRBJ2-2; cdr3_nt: TGTGCCAGCAGCTCCGGGACAAGAATCATCGCAACCGGGGAGCTGTTTTTT; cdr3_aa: CASSSGTRIIATGELFF
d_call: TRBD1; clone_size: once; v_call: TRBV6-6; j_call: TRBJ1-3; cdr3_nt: TGTGCCAGCAGTACAACAGGGGGGGGAAACACCATATATTTT; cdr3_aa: CASSTTGGGNTIYF
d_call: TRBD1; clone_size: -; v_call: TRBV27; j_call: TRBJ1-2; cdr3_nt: TGTGCCAGCCGGCGGGACAGAGCTAACTATGGCTACACCTTC; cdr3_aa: CASRRDRANYGYTF
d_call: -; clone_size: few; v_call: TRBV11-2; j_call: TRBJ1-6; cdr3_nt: TGTGCCAGCAGCTCGTTCAGGGATTCACCCCTCCACTTT; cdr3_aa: CASSSFRDSPLHF
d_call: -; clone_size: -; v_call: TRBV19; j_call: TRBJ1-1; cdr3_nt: TGTGCCAGTAGTATAGAGGTGAACACTGAAGCTTTCTTT; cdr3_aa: CASSIEVNTEAFF
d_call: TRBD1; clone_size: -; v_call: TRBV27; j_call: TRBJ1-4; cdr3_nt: TGTGCCAGCAGTCAGACAGGGTCGGGTGAAAAACTGTTTTTT; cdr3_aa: CASSQTGSGEKLFF
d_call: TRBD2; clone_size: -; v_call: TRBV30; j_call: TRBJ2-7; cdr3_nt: TGTGCCTGGAGGTTAGCGGGAGGGCCGGGGGAGCAGTACTTC; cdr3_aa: CAWRLAGGPGEQYF
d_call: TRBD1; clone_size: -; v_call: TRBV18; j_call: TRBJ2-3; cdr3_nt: TGTGCCAGCTCACCACTAGGGACAGGAAGCACAGATACGCAGTATTTT; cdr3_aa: CASSPLGTGSTDTQYF
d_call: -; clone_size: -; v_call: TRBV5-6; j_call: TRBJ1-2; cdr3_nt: TGTGCCAGCAGCCCCCGGTGGGTTCAGGGAGTAGGTGGCTACACCTTC; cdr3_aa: CASSPRWVQGVGGYTF
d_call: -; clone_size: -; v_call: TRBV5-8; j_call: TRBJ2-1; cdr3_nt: TGTGCCAGCAGCTTGGCCGCGGGTGCCTCGGCCTACAATGAGCAGTTCTTC; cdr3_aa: CASSLAAGASAYNEQFF
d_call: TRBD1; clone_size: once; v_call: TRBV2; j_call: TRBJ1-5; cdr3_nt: TGTGCCAGCAGTGTTGGGACAGGGGCTAGTCAGCCCCAGCATTTT; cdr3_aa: CASSVGTGASQPQHF
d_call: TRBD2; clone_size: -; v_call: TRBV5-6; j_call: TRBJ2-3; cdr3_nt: TGTGCCAGCAGCTTTCGGCGGGAGATCACAGATACGCAGTATTTT; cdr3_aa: CASSFRREITDTQYF
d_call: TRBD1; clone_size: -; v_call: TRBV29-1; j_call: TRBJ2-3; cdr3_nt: TGCAGCGCAGTGCCGGGACAGGGGGCACCAGATACGCAGTATTTT; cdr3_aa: CSAVPGQGAPDTQYF
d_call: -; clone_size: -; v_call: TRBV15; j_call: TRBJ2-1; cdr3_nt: TGTGCCACCAGCAGAGGCAGGTACAATGAGCAGTTCTTC; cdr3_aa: CATSRGRYNEQFF
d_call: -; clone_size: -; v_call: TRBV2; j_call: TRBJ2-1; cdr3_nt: TGTGCCAGCCGCCGGGACACTGGCTACAATGAGCAGTTCTTC; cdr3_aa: CASRRDTGYNEQFF
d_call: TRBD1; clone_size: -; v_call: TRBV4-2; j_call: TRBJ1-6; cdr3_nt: TGTGCCAGCAGCCCCAGGGGGCGAGGGGACTCACCCCTCCACTTT; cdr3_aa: CASSPRGRGDSPLHF
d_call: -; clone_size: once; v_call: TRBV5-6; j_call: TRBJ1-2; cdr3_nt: TGTGCCAGCAGCCGGGGGACCCTCCCCAACTATGGCTACACCTTC; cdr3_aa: CASSRGTLPNYGYTF
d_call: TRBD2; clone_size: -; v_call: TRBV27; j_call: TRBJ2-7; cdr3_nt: TGTGCCAGCACCCAATTAGCGGGAGGGCAAGGCGAGCAGTACTTC; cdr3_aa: CASTQLAGGQGEQYF